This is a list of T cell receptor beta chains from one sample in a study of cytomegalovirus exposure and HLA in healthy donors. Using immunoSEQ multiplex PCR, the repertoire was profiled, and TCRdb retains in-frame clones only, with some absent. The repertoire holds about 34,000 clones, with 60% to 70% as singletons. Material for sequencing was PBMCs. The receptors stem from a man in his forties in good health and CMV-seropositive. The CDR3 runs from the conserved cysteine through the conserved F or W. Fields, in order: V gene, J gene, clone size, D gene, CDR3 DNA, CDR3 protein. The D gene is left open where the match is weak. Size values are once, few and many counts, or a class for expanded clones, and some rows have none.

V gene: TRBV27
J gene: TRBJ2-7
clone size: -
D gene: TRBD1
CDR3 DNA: TGTGCCAGCAGTTTATTGGGGACAGAGTACGAGCAGTACTTC
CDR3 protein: CASSLLGTEYEQYF

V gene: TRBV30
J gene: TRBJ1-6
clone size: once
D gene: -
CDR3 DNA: TGTGCCTGGAGTAGACCGGGAAATTCACCCCTCCACTTT
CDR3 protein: CAWSRPGNSPLHF

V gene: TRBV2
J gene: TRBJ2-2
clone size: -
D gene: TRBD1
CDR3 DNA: TGTGCCAGCAGTCCGATCACAGGGGGCGTCATGTCCGGGGAGCTGTTTTTT
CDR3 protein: CASSPITGGVMSGELFF

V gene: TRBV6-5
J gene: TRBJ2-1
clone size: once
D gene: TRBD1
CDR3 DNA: TGTGCCAGCAGGAACCGGGACAGCTCCTACAATGAGCAGTTCTTC
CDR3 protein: CASRNRDSSYNEQFF

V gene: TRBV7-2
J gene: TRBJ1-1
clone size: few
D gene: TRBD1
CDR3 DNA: TGTGCCAGCAGCAAACAGGGGGCGACTAACACTGAAGCTTTCTTT
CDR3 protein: CASSKQGATNTEAFF

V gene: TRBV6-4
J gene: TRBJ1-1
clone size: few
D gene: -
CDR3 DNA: TGTGCCAGCAGTGCCCCAACAGGGAAGAACACTGAAGCTTTCTTT
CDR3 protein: CASSAPTGKNTEAFF

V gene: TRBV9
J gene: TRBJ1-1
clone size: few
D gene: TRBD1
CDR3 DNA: TGTGCCAGCAGCGTAGCCCCCAGACAGGGGGTCACTGAAGCTTTCTTT
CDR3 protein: CASSVAPRQGVTEAFF

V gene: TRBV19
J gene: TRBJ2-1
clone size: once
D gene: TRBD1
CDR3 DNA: TGTGCCAGTATCAGGGCAGGGGGCCTTTACAATGAGCAGTTCTTC
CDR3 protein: CASIRAGGLYNEQFF

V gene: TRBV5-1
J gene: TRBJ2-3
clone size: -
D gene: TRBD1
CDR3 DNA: TGCGCCAGCAGCACGACCGGGACAGGGTTGAATACGCAGTATTTT
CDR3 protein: CASSTTGTGLNTQYF

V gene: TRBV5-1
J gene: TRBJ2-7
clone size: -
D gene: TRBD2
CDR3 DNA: TGCGCCAGCAGCTTGGATCCTAGCGGGGGGTACGAACAGTACTTC
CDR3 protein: CASSLDPSGGYEQYF

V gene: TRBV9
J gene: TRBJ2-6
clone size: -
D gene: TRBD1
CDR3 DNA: TGTGCCAGCAGCGTCGACAGGGTCGGGGCCAACGTCCTGACTTTC
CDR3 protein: CASSVDRVGANVLTF

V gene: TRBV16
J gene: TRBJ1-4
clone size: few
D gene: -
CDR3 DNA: TGTGCCAGCAGCCAAGTGACAGCAACTAATGAAAAACTGTTTTTT
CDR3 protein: CASSQVTATNEKLFF

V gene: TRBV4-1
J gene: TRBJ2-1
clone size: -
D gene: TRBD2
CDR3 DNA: TGCGCCAGCAGAAGCGGGGGGAACTCCTACAATGAGCAGTTCTTC
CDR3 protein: CASRSGGNSYNEQFF

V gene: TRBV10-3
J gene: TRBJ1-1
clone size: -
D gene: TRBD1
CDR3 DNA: TGTGCCATCAGAGACTCGGACAGGGTTCCAGCTTTCTTT
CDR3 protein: CAIRDSDRVPAFF

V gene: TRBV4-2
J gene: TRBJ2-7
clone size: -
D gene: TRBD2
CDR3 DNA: TGTGCCAGCAGCCAGGGCCCCTTAGCGGGCAGCTCCTACGAGCAGTACTTC
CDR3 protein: CASSQGPLAGSSYEQYF

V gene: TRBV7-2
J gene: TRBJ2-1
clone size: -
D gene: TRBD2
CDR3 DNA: TGTGCCAGCAGCTTCCCGACTAGCGGGGGGACCACTTACAATGAGCAGTTCTTC
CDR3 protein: CASSFPTSGGTTYNEQFF

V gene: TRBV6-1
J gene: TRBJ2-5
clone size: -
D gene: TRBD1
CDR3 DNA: TGTGCCAGCAGTACAGGGGCGACGGTCGAGACCCAGTACTTC
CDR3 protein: CASSTGATVETQYF

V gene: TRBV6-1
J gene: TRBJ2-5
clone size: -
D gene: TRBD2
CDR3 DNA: TGTGCCAGCAGTGCCGAACTTGGGACTAGCTCGAAGACCCAGTACTTC
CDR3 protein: CASSAELGTSSKTQYF

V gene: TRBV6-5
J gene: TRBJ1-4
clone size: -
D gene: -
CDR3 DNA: TGTGCCAGCAGTTACTCGGTTGGGGAGACTAATGAAAAACTGTTTTTT
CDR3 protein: CASSYSVGETNEKLFF

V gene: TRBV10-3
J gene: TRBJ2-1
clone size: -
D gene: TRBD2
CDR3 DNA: TGTGCCATCAGTGACCCGACCCTTACTAGCGACAATGAGCAGTTCTTC
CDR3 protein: CAISDPTLTSDNEQFF

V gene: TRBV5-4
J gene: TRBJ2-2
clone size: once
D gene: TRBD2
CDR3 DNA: TGTGCCAGCAGGCCGGGACTAGCCAGCACCGGGGAGCTGTTTTTT
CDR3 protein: CASRPGLASTGELFF

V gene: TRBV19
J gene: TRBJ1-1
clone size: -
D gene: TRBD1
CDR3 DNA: TGTGCCAGTTTCCCGACAGGGGGCTGGGTTAGGACTGAAGCTTTCTTT
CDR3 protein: CASFPTGGWVRTEAFF

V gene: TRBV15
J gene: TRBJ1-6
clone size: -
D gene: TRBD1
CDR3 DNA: TGTGCCACCAGCGGGGGGACAGTTCGTAATTCACCCCTCCACTTT
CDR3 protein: CATSGGTVRNSPLHF

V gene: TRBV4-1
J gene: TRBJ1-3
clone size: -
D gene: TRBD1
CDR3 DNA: TGCGCCAGCAGCCGGGACAGGAGCTCTGGAAACACCATATATTTT
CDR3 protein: CASSRDRSSGNTIYF

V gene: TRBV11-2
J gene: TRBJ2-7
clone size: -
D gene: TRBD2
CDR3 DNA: TGTGCCAGCAGCTCGACTAGCGGGGCCTCTGACGAGCAGTACTTC
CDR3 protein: CASSSTSGASDEQYF

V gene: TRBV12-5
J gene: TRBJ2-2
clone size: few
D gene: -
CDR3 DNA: TGTGCTAGTGGTTCGGGTAGGAAGAACACCGGGGAGCTGTTTTTT
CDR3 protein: CASGSGRKNTGELFF

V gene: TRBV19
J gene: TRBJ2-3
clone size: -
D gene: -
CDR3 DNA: TGTGCCAGTAGTATCAGAGGGAGCCCAGATACGCAGTATTTT
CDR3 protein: CASSIRGSPDTQYF

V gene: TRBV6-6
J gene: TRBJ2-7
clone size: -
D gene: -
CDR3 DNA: TGTGCCAGCAGTTACACCCCCAGCGTTTACTACGAGCAGTACTTC
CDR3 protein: CASSYTPSVYYEQYF

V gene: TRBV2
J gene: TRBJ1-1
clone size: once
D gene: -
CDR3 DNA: TGTGCCAGCAGTGCTCGACAGAACACTGAAGCTTTCTTT
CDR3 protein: CASSARQNTEAFF

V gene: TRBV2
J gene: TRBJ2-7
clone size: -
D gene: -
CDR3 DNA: TGTGCCAGCAGTCAAGACAGGCTGGACACCTACGAGCAGTACTTC
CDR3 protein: CASSQDRLDTYEQYF

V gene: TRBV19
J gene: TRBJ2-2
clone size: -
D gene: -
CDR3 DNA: TGTGCCAGTAGTATAGCGGCAGGGGCCGGGGAGCTGTTTTTT
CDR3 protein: CASSIAAGAGELFF

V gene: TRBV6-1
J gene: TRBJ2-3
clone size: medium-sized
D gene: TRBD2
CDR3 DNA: TGTGCCAGCAGTGGGCTAGCGGGGGGGCCAGATACGCAGTATTTT
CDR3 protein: CASSGLAGGPDTQYF

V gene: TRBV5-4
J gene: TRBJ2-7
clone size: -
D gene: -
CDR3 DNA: TGTGCCGGCAGCTTGTATCGAGGCGAGCAGTACTTC
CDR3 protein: CAGSLYRGEQYF

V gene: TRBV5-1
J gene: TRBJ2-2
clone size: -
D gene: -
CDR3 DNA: TGCGCCAGCAGCTTGGTCCTCTCTGAGCTGTTTTTT
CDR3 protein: CASSLVLSELFF

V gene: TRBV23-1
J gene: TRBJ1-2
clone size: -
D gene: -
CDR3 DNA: TGCGCCAGCAGTCAATCGCGGCGGGGGACTCTGAGGGGCTACACCTTC
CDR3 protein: CASSQSRRGTLRGYTF

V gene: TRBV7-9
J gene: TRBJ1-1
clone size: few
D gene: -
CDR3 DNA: TGTGCCAGCAGCTTGGGGACACTGAACACTGAAGCTTTCTTT
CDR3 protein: CASSLGTLNTEAFF

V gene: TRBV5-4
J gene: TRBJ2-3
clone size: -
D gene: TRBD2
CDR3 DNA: TGTGCCAGCAGCCCCGGACTAGCGGGGGGGACAGATACGCAGTATTTT
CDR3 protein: CASSPGLAGGTDTQYF

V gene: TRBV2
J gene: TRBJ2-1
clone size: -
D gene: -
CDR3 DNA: TGTGCCAGCATTCTAGGAGGGAGGGGGGGGGTGGGGACCAATGAGCAGTTCTTC
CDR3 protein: CASILGGRGGVGTNEQFF

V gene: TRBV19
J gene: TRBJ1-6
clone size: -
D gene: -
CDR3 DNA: TGTGCCAGTAGGAAGGGGCCCGGTCAAAATTCCCCCCTCCACTTT
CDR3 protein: CASRKGPGQNSPLHF

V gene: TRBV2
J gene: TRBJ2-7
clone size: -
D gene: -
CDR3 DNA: TGTGCCAGCAGTCCTTACCCACGGACAGAAACCTACTACGAGCAGTACTTC
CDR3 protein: CASSPYPRTETYYEQYF

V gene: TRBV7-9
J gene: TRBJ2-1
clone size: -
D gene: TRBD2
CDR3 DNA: TGTGCCAGCAGCTTACGGGGGGACTACAATGAGCAGTTCTTC
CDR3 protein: CASSLRGDYNEQFF

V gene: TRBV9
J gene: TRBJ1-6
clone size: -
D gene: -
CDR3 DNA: TGTGCCAGCAGCGCGGGACTGATTAATTCACCCCTCCACTTT
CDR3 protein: CASSAGLINSPLHF

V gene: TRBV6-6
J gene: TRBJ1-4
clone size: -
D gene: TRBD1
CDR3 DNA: TGTGCCAGCAGTTCTCGCACCGGGACAGTTAATGAAAAACTGTTTTTT
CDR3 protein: CASSSRTGTVNEKLFF

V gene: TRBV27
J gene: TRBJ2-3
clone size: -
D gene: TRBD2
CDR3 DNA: TGTGCCAGCAGTTGGGGGACTAGCGGGGGAGGGGATACGCAGTATTTT
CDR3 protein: CASSWGTSGGGDTQYF

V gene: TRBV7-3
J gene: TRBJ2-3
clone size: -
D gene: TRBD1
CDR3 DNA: TGTGCCAGCAGCCGCTGGGCAGGGGGCGCAGGCACAGATACGCAGTATTTT
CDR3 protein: CASSRWAGGAGTDTQYF

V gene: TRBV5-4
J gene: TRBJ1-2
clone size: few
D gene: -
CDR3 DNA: TGTGCCAGCAGCAAAGGGGTCGGGTATGGCTACACCTTC
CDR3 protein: CASSKGVGYGYTF